These 20 T cell receptor beta chains originate from one sample sequenced in a study of OX40 agonist ivuxolimab in advanced cancers. Produced via immunoSEQ multiplex PCR; TCRdb's table is partial and in-frame only. The sample includes approximately 23,000 clones, roughly 81% seen only once; the top ten take over 50%. The material sequenced was CD4+ or CD8+ T cells sorted from blood, taken in a trial of the OX40 agonist ivuxolimab. The receptors derive from an adult with an advanced solid tumor such as melanoma, head and neck, liver or kidney cancer.

This chain joins TRBV4-1 and TRBJ2-1; possible D gene TRBD1, 5 bases. Germline V gene data show CDR1 as MGHRA and CDR2 as YSYEKL. V lost 2 bases, J lost 0 bases, and 17 bases lay in between. CDR3 length: 18 residues. The CDR3 sequence: CASSQRTWGRSSYNEQFF. As DNA, the CDR3 is TGCGCCAGCAGCCAAAGGACCTGGGGCAGGAGCTCCTACAATGAGCAGTTCTTC.

V is TRBV6-4 and J is TRBJ1-4; D may be TRBD1 (5 bases). The V end was cut by 8 bases, the J end by 7 bases, with 20 bases between. The CDR3 covers 15 residues. The V gene's germline CDR1 is MRHNA and CDR2 SNTAGT. The chain's CDR3 is CASQTGGRIFEKLFF. CDR3 DNA: TGTGCCAGCCAGACTGGGGGGAGAATTTTTGAAAAACTGTTTTTT.

The chain has TRBV6-6 and TRBJ1-2; D is perhaps TRBD1 (5 bases). Trimming stripped 8 bases from V and 0 bases from J, with 16 bases between. The germline V gene encodes CDR1 MNHNY and CDR2 SVGAGI (reference sequence). The CDR3 sequence is 15 residues long. CDR3 region: CASLLYGGANYGYTF. The DNA for the CDR3 is TGTGCCAGCCTCCTGTACGGGGGAGCTAACTATGGCTACACCTTC.

This sequence joins TRBV19 and TRBJ2-7; D possibly matches TRBD1 or TRBD2 (5 bases each). The CDR3 is made up of 14 amino acids. V lost 5 bases and J lost 5, with 16 bases in between. Looked up from germline, CDR1 is LNHDA and CDR2 is SQIVND (reference sequence). CDR3 amino acids: CASSDRDPLHEQYF. The CDR3 nucleotides read TGTGCCAGTAGTGACCGGGACCCTCTCCACGAGCAGTACTTC.

This clone qualifies as large. Other nucleotide sequences in the sample specify the same CDR3. This chain uses TRBV19 with TRBJ2-7; D unclear. The V end lost 2 bases, the J end lost 7 bases, and 6 bases lay between the germline ends. Germline CDR1 and CDR2: LNHDA and SQIVND (reference sequence). The CDR3 is 11 amino acids. The DNA for the CDR3 is TGTGCCAGTAGTATATTTGGTGAGCAGTACTTC. Translation gives CASSIFGEQYF.

The chain is built from TRBV28 and TRBJ2-3; D is possibly TRBD2 (6 bases). Trimming left V 7 bases short and J 0 bases short, with 14 bases between. The CDR3 length is 15 residues. The V gene's germline CDR1 is MDHEN and CDR2 SYDVKM. The CDR3 sequence: CASIPTSFSTDTQYF. The DNA of the CDR3 is TGTGCCAGCATCCCTACTAGCTTCAGCACAGATACGCAGTATTTT.

V gene TRBV9 combines with J gene TRBJ1-2, with a tentative D call TRBD1 (5 bases). The CDR3 is 14 amino acids. Between the trimmed V and J ends, which lost 4 bases and 3 bases, there was a span of 13 bases. The V gene's germline CDR1 is SGDLS and CDR2 YYNGEE. The CDR3 loop is CASSTGATYYGYTF. The CDR3 DNA follows: TGTGCCAGCAGCACAGGAGCAACTTACTATGGCTACACCTTC.

The V call is TRBV28, the J call TRBJ1-2, with a possible D match to TRBD1 (6 bases). CDR1 and CDR2 (germline): MDHEN, SYDVKM. Trimming took off 6 bases at V and 5 bases at J, with 16 bases between the two ends. CDR3 length: 14 amino acids. The CDR3 loop reads CASSNPGTSYGYTF. CDR3 bases: TGTGCCAGCAGCAACCCCGGGACAAGTTATGGCTACACCTTC.

The J gene is TRBJ1-1, the V gene TRBV6-1; no definite D call. Trimming took 4 bases from V and 5 from J, leaving 8 bases between them. The CDR3 spans 12 residues. Germline lookup yields CDR1 MNHNS and CDR2 SASEGT. The CDR3 here is CASSGGRTEAFF. DNA for the CDR3: TGTGCCAGCAGTGGGGGTAGAACTGAAGCTTTCTTT.

This clone was picked up one time. The chain uses TRBV6-5 and TRBJ2-7; D unclear. This CDR3 is built from 13 residues. The V gene's germline CDR1 is MNHEY and CDR2 SVGAGI. V lost 4 bases, J lost 1 base, and 8 bases lay in between. The CDR3 reads CASSSAISYEQYF. CDR3 in DNA: TGTGCCAGCAGTTCCGCCATTTCCTACGAGCAGTACTTC.

This chain links TRBV29-1 with TRBJ1-2, with D perhaps matching TRBD1 (6 bases). V was trimmed by 4 bases and J by 0 bases, leaving 21 bases between them. Germline-derived CDR1 and CDR2 are SQVTM and ANQGSEA. The CDR3 consists of 17 residues. CDR3: CSVGGGPILTANYGYTF. CDR3 nucleotide sequence: TGCAGCGTTGGTGGGGGCCCCATCCTTACAGCTAACTATGGCTACACCTTC.

The rearrangement links TRBV27 to TRBJ2-7; possible D gene TRBD1, 6 bases. This CDR3 contains 11 residues. Germline V CDR1 and CDR2: MNHEY, SMNVEV (reference sequence). This chain's CDR3 is CASKEAGAAPV. The CDR3 bases are TGTGCCAGCAAGGAGGCAGGGGCCGCCCCAGTC.

The rearrangement links TRBV27 to TRBJ1-1, with 7 bases matching TRBD1. CDR3 length equals 14 residues. CDR1 is MNHEY and CDR2 is SMNVEV in the germline V gene (reference sequence). The J segment lost 1 base and the V segment lost 10 bases, leaving 9 bases of the junction unmatched. CDR3 nucleotide sequence: TGTGCCACCCTGAGAGGGGGCGGGAACACTGAAGCTTTCTTT. Its translation is CATLRGGGNTEAFF.

In DNA, the CDR3 is TGTGCCAGCAGCCCCACAGGGGTCAATCAGCCCCAGCATTTT. Protein: CASSPTGVNQPQHF. The chain carries TRBV11-2 and TRBJ1-5, with TRBD1 matching 7 bases. The length of the CDR3 is 14 residues. The ends lost 5 bases at V and 3 bases at J; junction bases unmatched: 4. Per germline, CDR1 SGHAT and CDR2 FQNNGV.

This clone was picked up a small number of times. The J gene is TRBJ1-1, the V gene TRBV7-9; unclear D gene. Germline V gene sequence: CDR1 SEHNR, CDR2 FQNEAQ (reference sequence). CDR3 length equals 12 residues. V lost 4 bases and J lost 5, with 8 bases in between. CDR3 in DNA: TGTGCCAGCAGCTCTGGATATACTGAAGCTTTCTTT. This sequence encodes CASSSGYTEAFF.

This clone was observed a handful of times. This sequence joins TRBV19 and TRBJ2-7; 8 bases map to TRBD1. Germline CDR1 and CDR2: LNHDA and SQIVND (reference sequence). The CDR3 covers 17 residues. Unmatched junction bases numbered 9, after V lost 1 base and J lost 1 base. The CDR3 nucleotides read TGTGCCAGTAGTATAGTAGGAGGACAGGGAATTTCCTACGAGCAGTACTTC. This sequence encodes CASSIVGGQGISYEQYF.

The chain joins TRBV7-9 to TRBJ2-7; possible D gene TRBD1, 5 bases. Germline V lookup: CDR1 SEHNR, CDR2 FQNEAQ (reference sequence). Trimming left V 5 bases short and J 0 bases short, with 8 bases between. The CDR3 is 13 amino acids. CDR3 nucleotide sequence: TGTGCCAGCAGCCTAAGGGGCTCCTACGAGCAGTACTTC. This gives the protein CASSLRGSYEQYF.

The gene calls are TRBV9 and TRBJ1-5; possibly TRBD1 for D (6 bases). V was trimmed by 7 bases and J by 8 bases, leaving 13 bases between them. CDR1 is SGDLS and CDR2 is YYNGEE in the germline V gene. CDR3 length equals 12 residues. The CDR3 here is CASGPGAEPQHF. Here the CDR3 DNA reads TGTGCCAGCGGGCCGGGGGCAGAGCCCCAGCATTTT. Looking up the rest from reference TRBV9 and TRBJ1-5 gives the full variable domain: DSGVTQTPKHLITATGQRVTLRCSPRSGDLSVYWYQQSLDQGLQFLIQYYNGEERAKGNILERFSAQQFPDLHSELNLSSLELGDSALYFCASGPGAEPQHFGDGTRLSIL.

This rearrangement joins TRBV27 to TRBJ2-7, with D perhaps TRBD1 (5 bases). Per germline, CDR1 MNHEY and CDR2 SMNVEV (reference sequence). This CDR3 region has 14 residues. Trimming removed 0 bases from V and 3 bases from J, with 9 bases in between. CDR3 amino acids: CASSLSKGVYEQYF. The CDR3 DNA follows: TGTGCCAGCAGTTTATCGAAAGGGGTCTACGAGCAGTACTTC.

The chain couples TRBV27 to TRBJ2-2; a possible D gene is TRBD1 (5 bases). Germline V gives CDR1 MNHEY, CDR2 SMNVEV (reference sequence). Trimming removed 6 bases at V and 1 base at J, with 15 bases between. The CDR3 consists of 16 residues. The CDR3 protein is CASRNLGAGNTGELFF. The CDR3 nucleotides read TGTGCCAGCAGAAACCTAGGGGCCGGGAACACCGGGGAGCTGTTTTTT.